Given below is one TCR beta chain in context. These data belong to a study of cytomegalovirus exposure and HLA in healthy donors. This CDR3 is 14 amino acids long. V was trimmed by 0 bases and J by 5 bases, leaving 8 bases between them. Germline V lookup: CDR1 MNHEY, CDR2 SMNVEV (reference sequence). TCRdb's table, derived via immunoSEQ multiplex PCR, lists solely in-frame clones and lacks some. The table has 150,000 to 200,000 clones, approximately 84% seen once; the top ten hold about 7%. The sequenced material came from PBMCs. This clonotype was obtained from a man younger than 30 in good health and CMV-seropositive. This chain connects TRBV27 to TRBJ2-1; a weak D match, TRBD2 (6 bases). The CDR3 nucleotides read TGTGCCAGCAGTTTATCGGCGGGACACAATGAGCAGTTCTTC. Encoded protein: CASSLSAGHNEQFF.